Sample share makes the clone carrying this TCR beta chain medium-sized (0.01 to 0.1%). What it binds is unknown. It was version v3.0 of the immunoSEQ assay that was run at survey level. Produced via immunoSEQ multiplex PCR; TCRdb's table is partial and in-frame only. Counted here are some 20,000 clones, under 90% occurring once; the ten biggest clones make up around 10%. The source of the sample is a study of long-term antiretroviral therapy in people with HIV. Ahead of DNA extraction, samples held about 0.95-11 million cryopreserved PBMC each. Findings and limits, study-wide: Possibly under older ART regimens, blood was drawn between about 2004 and 2017. ART was followed by higher diversity that remained below transplant donor controls. Repertoires from HIV showed CDR3 length ranges narrower than those of controls.

The receptor's source is a man aged 35 to 55 with HIV. Sequences were derived from unsorted PBMCs, sampled 2.4 years after starting antiretroviral therapy.

The CDR3 is CAISHEAAGNEQYF. The CDR3 nucleotides are TGTGCCATCTCCCACGAGGCCGCAGGGAACGAGCAGTACTTC. The V gene is TRBV10-3, the J gene TRBJ2-7, with TRBD1 as a possible D gene (5 bases). Trimming took off 8 bases at V and 5 bases at J, with 19 bases between the two ends. The germline V gene encodes CDR1 ENHRY and CDR2 SYGVKD. The CDR3 covers 14 residues.